Listed below are T cell receptor beta chains from one sample, sequenced in a study of monozygotic twins with inflammatory bowel disease. TCRdb processed the 5' RACE reads again and assigns one entry to each CDR3 protein, with no DNA. The sample holds approximately 330,000 distinct CDR3 sequences. The specimen sequenced was blood. Every receptor here comes from a human donor with ulcerative colitis or Crohn's disease, or a healthy co-twin of an affected twin (not recorded which). The CDR3 runs from the conserved cysteine through the conserved F or W.

v_gene	j_gene	CDR3aa
TRBV6-5	TRBJ1-3	CASSSDPGNTIYF
TRBV6-1	TRBJ2-2	CASSSGVAGGDTGELFF
TRBV11-2	TRBJ1-1	CASSSRRPKSNTEAFF
TRBV5-1	TRBJ2-4	CASSLQGADMQYF
TRBV12-3/TRBV12-4	TRBJ1-5	CASSLFQPQHF
TRBV5-1	TRBJ2-2	CASSPLQGTGELFF
TRBV6-2/TRBV6-3	TRBJ2-1	CASSHQPRSSYNEQFF
TRBV2	TRBJ2-5	CASSEAGGPGETQYF
TRBV7-8	TRBJ1-5	CASSQKRDRGNNQPQHF
TRBV24-1	TRBJ2-4	CATGPLAKNMQYF
TRBV2	TRBJ2-1	CASNFGLASSYNEQFF
TRBV19	TRBJ2-1	CASSIRVDEQFF
TRBV12-3/TRBV12-4	TRBJ1-5	CASSGRGQRNQPQHF
TRBV27	TRBJ1-4	CASSFSAATNEKLFF
TRBV7-2	TRBJ1-5	CASSLQTRSHQPQHF
TRBV20-1	TRBJ1-1	CSPGQPHVVSLLNTEAFF
TRBV9	TRBJ2-5	CASSVRLGDRQETQYF
TRBV5-1	TRBJ1-2	CASSWDGQLYGYTF
TRBV5-1	TRBJ1-5	CASSLGDGNQPQHF
TRBV29-1	TRBJ1-1	CSAPRVATDTEAFF
TRBV5-1	TRBJ2-7	CASSGDRGLSYEQYF
TRBV7-2	TRBJ2-2	CASSLVGQLNTGELFF
TRBV3-1	TRBJ1-1	CASSQASQGAFF
TRBV5-4	TRBJ2-2	CVSSLGPNTGELFF
TRBV12-3/TRBV12-4	TRBJ1-4	CASREDSNEKLFF